The 21 T cell receptor beta chains reported below all come from one sample, sequenced in a study of blood T cell repertoires in COVID-19. Profiling relied on immunoSEQ multiplex PCR, and the TCRdb table lists in-frame clones only, not all of them. The sample includes 100,000 or so clones, about 81% of them seen just once. The sample comprised peripheral blood. The receptors here all came from a man older than 75 with acute or convalescent COVID-19.

This chain joins TRBV6-6 and TRBJ2-7, with TRBD1 matching 11 bases. Germline CDR1 is MNHNY and CDR2 is SVGAGI (reference sequence). With 6 bases clipped from V and 4 bases from J, the junction kept 8 bases outside the gene matches. The length of the CDR3 is 15 residues. CDR3 protein: CASSLGTGGRYEQYF. The DNA of the CDR3 is TGTGCCAGCAGCCTTGGGACAGGGGGAAGGTACGAGCAGTACTTC.

The chain uses TRBV6-5 and TRBJ2-6; D is unresolved. CDR1 is MNHEY, CDR2 SVGAGI, per germline. Trimming cost V 5 bases and J 4 bases, with 12 bases left between them. The CDR3 runs 15 residues. Here the CDR3 reads CASSNRQWGANVLTF. The CDR3 DNA follows: TGTGCCAGCAGTAACCGACAATGGGGGGCCAACGTCCTGACTTTC.

To note about this clone: The junction departs from the called germline gene at one end, perhaps through a read error. CDR3 DNA sequence: TGTGCCAGCAGCCCATACGGACAGGGGAACTCTGAAGCTTTCTTT. It translates to CASSPYGQGNSEAFF. This chain links TRBV16 with TRBJ1-1, with TRBD1 matching over 9 bases. The CDR3 spans 15 residues. Germline V gene sequence: CDR1 KGHSY, CDR2 FQNENV.

This clone was seen a single time. The gene calls are TRBV7-2 and TRBJ1-3; D unclear. Trimming cost V 1 base and J 3 bases, with 10 bases left between them. Germline V gene data show CDR1 as SGHTA and CDR2 as FQGNSA. The CDR3 is 15 amino acids. This CDR3 is CASSLESGGGNTIYF. The CDR3 DNA reads as TGTGCCAGCAGCTTAGAATCTGGCGGTGGAAACACCATATATTTT. The complete variable domain, with remaining parts taken from reference TRBV7-2 and TRBJ1-3, reads GAGVSQSPSNKVTEKGKDVELRCDPISGHTALYWYRQSLGQGLEFLIYFQGNSAPDKSGLPSDRFSAERTGGSVSTLTIQRTQQEDSAVYLCASSLESGGGNTIYFGEGSWLTVV.

The V and J genes are TRBV5-4 and TRBJ1-1; 7 positions match TRBD1. The germline CDR1 and CDR2 sequences are SGHNT and YYREEE (reference sequence). The CDR3 is 16 residues long. The trim removed 2 bases at V and 0 bases at J, leaving 7 bases unmatched. CDR3 amino acids: CASSFGQALMNTEAFF. In nucleotides, the CDR3 is TGTGCCAGCAGCTTCGGACAGGCCCTAATGAACACTGAAGCTTTCTTT.

The gene calls are TRBV3-1 (or the pseudogene TRBV3-2) and TRBJ1-1; 7 nucleotides match TRBD1. After removal of 4 bases from V and 4 bases from J, the junction contained 0 bases not matched to a gene. Per the germline V gene, CDR1 is LGHDT and CDR2 is YNNKEL (reference sequence). This CDR3 spans 12 amino acids. CDR3 DNA: TGTGCCAGCAGCCCAGGGGGCACTGAAGCTTTCTTT. Amino acids: CASSPGGTEAFF.

The rearrangement links TRBV9 to TRBJ2-1, with TRBD2 matching over 7 bases. The junction had 6 bases not matched to a gene; V was cut back by 0 bases and J by 3 bases. This CDR3 contains 16 residues. Germline V gives CDR1 SGDLS, CDR2 YYNGEE. Here the CDR3 DNA reads TGTGCCAGCAGCGTAGTCGGAAGCGGGATCTACAATGAGCAGTTCTTC. It is translated as CASSVVGSGIYNEQFF.

About this clone itself: This sample also contains other DNA sequences that code for the same CDR3. The rearrangement joins TRBV7-2 to TRBJ1-1; 7 nucleotides align to TRBD1. Germline V gene data show CDR1 as SGHTA and CDR2 as FQGNSA. This CDR3 comprises 14 residues. The V and J ends lost 3 bases and 1 base, in that order; junction bases with no gene match: 2. CDR3 coding DNA: TGTGCCAGCAGCTTGCGACAGGGGAACACTGAAGCTTTCTTT. It is translated as CASSLRQGNTEAFF.

The chain couples TRBV19 to TRBJ1-2; D perhaps matches TRBD1 (6 bases). The germline gives CDR1 LNHDA, CDR2 SQIVND (reference sequence). This CDR3 is 13 amino acids long. Trimming pared 5 bases from V and 4 bases from J, leaving 11 bases between. As DNA, the CDR3 is TGTGCCAGTAGTGACAGGTCCTTCTATGGCTACACCTTC. Translating it yields CASSDRSFYGYTF.

The rearrangement links TRBV30 to TRBJ1-6; D gene ambiguous. The CDR3 runs to 14 residues. Deletions cut 2 bases from V and 3 bases from J, with 8 bases between. In germline, CDR1 is GTSNPN, CDR2 SVGIG (reference sequence). Here the CDR3 DNA reads TGTGCCTGGAGTTCGGTCGGCTATAATTCACCCCTCCACTTT. It codes for CAWSSVGYNSPLHF.

V and J are TRBV2 and TRBJ2-7, with TRBD1 identical over 7 bases. V trimming: 1 base; J trimming: 2 bases; junction bases outside the gene matches: 5. The length of the CDR3 is 15 residues. Germline values: CDR1 SNHLY, CDR2 FYNNEI. The CDR3, as DNA: TGTGCCAGCAGTGAAGGCAGGGGGTCAACCTACGAGCAGTACTTC. Protein product: CASSEGRGSTYEQYF.

The genes are TRBV5-1 and TRBJ1-1; tentatively, D is TRBD1 (6 bases). This CDR3 comprises 15 residues. The germline gives CDR1 SGHRS, CDR2 YFSETQ. V was clipped by 1 base and J by 3 bases, with 13 bases between them. CDR3 sequence reads: CASSLRQGSDTEAFF. CDR3 bases: TGCGCCAGCAGCTTGCGGCAGGGGTCGGACACTGAAGCTTTCTTT.

This clone was detected only a few times. The chain carries TRBV30 and TRBJ1-6; 7 positions match TRBD1. Germline V gene data show CDR1 as GTSNPN and CDR2 as SVGIG (reference sequence). With V trimmed by 3 bases and J by 7 bases, 6 bases remained unmatched. The CDR3 has 14 amino acids. CDR3 region: CAWRQGTDNSPLHF. As DNA, the CDR3 is TGTGCCTGGAGACAGGGGACTGACAATTCACCCCTCCACTTT.

CDR3 sequence: CASSIDRAGMSEQYF. CDR3 bases: TGTGCCAGTAGTATAGATCGAGCAGGGATGAGCGAGCAGTACTTC. The rearrangement uses TRBV19 and TRBJ2-7, with D perhaps matching TRBD1 (5 bases). Trimming removed 0 bases at V and 6 bases at J, with 15 bases between. The germline gives CDR1 LNHDA, CDR2 SQIVND (reference sequence). This CDR3 comprises 15 residues.

This clone has more than one count but fewer than ten. The chain joins TRBV27 to TRBJ1-6; TRBD1 might be the D (6 bases). The CDR3 is 12 residues long. Germline V gene data show CDR1 as MNHEY and CDR2 as SMNVEV (reference sequence). The CDR3 DNA is TGTGCAACGACAGGTTCTAATTCACCCCTCCACTTT. Translation: CATTGSNSPLHF.

The V call is TRBV6-1, the J call TRBJ2-7, with TRBD1 matching over 9 bases. Germline trimming cut 0 bases from V and 7 bases from J; bases unmatched to any gene: 13. Per the germline V gene, CDR1 is MNHNS and CDR2 is SASEGT. This CDR3 is 17 amino acids long. The CDR3 protein is CASSEARTGGARGEQYF. DNA of the CDR3: TGTGCCAGCAGTGAAGCGCGTACAGGGGGCGCTCGGGGGGAGCAGTACTTC.

The chain has TRBV27 and TRBJ2-1; perhaps TRBD2 as D (5 bases). V shed 8 bases and J shed 1 base, with 6 bases lying between them. The CDR3 extends over 12 amino acids. The germline V gene encodes CDR1 MNHEY and CDR2 SMNVEV (reference sequence). CDR3 loop: CASWTSYNEQFF. CDR3 DNA: TGTGCCAGCTGGACTTCCTACAATGAGCAGTTCTTC.

The rearrangement uses TRBV19 and TRBJ1-4; possibly TRBD1 for D (6 bases). Germline CDR1 is LNHDA and CDR2 is SQIVND (reference sequence). The CDR3 totals 16 residues. Trimming pared 7 bases from V and 0 bases from J, leaving 15 bases between. CDR3 nucleotide sequence: TGTGCCAGTACCCCAGGGGTGGATGCAACTAATGAAAAACTGTTTTTT. This translates into CASTPGVDATNEKLFF.

This sequence joins TRBV5-8 and TRBJ1-5; D is possibly TRBD1 (6 bases). V was clipped by 3 bases and J by 1 base, with 14 bases between them. This CDR3 has 16 residues. From germline, CDR1 is SGHTS and CDR2 YDEGEE. CDR3 residues: CASSSRGSSSNQPQHF. CDR3 in DNA: TGTGCCAGCAGCTCGAGGGGGTCGAGCAGCAATCAGCCCCAGCATTTT.

The V and J genes are TRBV2 and TRBJ1-3, with D possibly matching TRBD1 (6 bases). The V end lost 7 bases, the J end lost 1 base, and 14 bases lay between the germline ends. Germline CDR1 and CDR2: SNHLY and FYNNEI. This CDR3 has 15 residues. The CDR3 bases are TGTGCCAGCAAGCGACAGGCGCTGTCTGGAAACACCATATATTTT. Amino acid sequence: CASKRQALSGNTIYF.

CDR3 nucleotide sequence: TGTGCCAGCAGTCCCCCCGTGAGGCCCTACGAGCAGTACTTC. Translation gives CASSPPVRPYEQYF. V and J are TRBV27 and TRBJ2-7; D ambiguous. CDR1 is MNHEY and CDR2 is SMNVEV in the germline V gene (reference sequence). The CDR3 consists of 14 residues. Trimming took 5 bases from V and 2 from J, leaving 13 bases between them.